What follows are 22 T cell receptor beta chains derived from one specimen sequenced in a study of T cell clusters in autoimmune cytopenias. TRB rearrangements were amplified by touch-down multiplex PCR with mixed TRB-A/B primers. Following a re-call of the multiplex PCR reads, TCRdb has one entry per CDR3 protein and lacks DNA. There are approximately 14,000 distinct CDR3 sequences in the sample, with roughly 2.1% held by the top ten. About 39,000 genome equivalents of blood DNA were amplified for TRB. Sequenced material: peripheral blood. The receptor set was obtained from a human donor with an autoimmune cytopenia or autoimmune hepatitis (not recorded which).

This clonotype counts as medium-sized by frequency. CDR3 in amino acids: CSVEGQGAVNTEAFF. V is TRBV29-1 and J is TRBJ1-1; TCRdb outputs TRBD1, but without DNA this stays unchecked. From germline, CDR1 is SQVTM and CDR2 ANQGSEA. The CDR3 extends over 15 amino acids. Full variable domain (rest looked up from reference TRBV29-1 and TRBJ1-1): SAVISQKPSRDICQRGTSLTIQCQVDSQVTMMFWYRQQPGQSLTLIATANQGSEATYESGFVIDKFPISRPNLTFSTLTVSNMSPEDSSIYLCSVEGQGAVNTEAFFGQGTRLTVV.

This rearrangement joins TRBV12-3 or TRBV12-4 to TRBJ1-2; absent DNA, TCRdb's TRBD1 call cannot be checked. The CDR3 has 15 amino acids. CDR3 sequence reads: CASSPGTALNYGYTF.

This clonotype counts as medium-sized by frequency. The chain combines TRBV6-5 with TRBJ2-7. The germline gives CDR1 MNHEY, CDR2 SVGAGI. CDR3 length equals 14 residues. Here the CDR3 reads CASSLAGASYEQYF.

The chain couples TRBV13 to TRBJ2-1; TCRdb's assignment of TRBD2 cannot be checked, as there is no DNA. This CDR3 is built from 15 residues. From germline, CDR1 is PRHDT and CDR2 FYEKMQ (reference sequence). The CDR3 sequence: CASSLTSGRMNEQFF.

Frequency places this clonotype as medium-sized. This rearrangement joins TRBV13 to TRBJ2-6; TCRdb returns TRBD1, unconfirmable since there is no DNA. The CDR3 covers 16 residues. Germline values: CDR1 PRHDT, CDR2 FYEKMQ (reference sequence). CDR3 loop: CASSFLQDSGANVLTF.

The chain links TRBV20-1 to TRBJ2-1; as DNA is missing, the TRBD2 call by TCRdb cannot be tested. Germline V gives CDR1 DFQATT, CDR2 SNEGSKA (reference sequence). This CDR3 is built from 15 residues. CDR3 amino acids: CSAFISGQWLNEQFF.

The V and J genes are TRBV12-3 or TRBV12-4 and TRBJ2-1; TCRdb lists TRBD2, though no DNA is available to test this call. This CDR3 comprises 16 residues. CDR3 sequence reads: CASSPLAAGGLNEQFF.

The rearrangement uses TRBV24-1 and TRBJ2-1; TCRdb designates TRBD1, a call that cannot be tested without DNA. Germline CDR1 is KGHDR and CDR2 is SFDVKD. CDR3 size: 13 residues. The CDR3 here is CATSDPGQGAQFF.

The CDR3 region is CASSPGTGPGANVLTF. V usage is TRBV5-4 and J usage is TRBJ2-6; without DNA, the TCRdb call of TRBD1 cannot be checked. Germline V gene lookup returns CDR1 SGHNT and CDR2 YYREEE (reference sequence). CDR3 length equals 16 residues.

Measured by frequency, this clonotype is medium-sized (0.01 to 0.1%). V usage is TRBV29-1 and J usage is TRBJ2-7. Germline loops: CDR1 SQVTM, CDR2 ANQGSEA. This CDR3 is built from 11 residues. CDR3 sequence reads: CSKSEGSKQYF.

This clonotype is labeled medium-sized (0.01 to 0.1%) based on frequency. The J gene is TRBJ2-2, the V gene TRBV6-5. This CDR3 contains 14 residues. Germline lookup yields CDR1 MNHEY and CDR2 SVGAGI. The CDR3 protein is CASSYSPTARELFF.

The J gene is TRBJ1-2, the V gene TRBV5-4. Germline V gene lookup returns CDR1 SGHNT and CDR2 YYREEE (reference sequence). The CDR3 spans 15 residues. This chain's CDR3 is CASKPRYEVGYGYTF.

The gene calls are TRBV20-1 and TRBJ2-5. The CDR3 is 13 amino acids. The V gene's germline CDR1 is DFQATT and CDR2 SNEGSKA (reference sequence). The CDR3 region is CSARSGNQETQYF.

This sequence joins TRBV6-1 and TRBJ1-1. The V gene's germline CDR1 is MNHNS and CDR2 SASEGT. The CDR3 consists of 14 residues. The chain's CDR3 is CASSEAEGYTEAFF.

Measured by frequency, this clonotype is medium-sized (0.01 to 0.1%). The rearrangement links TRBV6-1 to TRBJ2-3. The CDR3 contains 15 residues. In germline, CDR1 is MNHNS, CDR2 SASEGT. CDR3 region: CASSEEELTYDTQYF.

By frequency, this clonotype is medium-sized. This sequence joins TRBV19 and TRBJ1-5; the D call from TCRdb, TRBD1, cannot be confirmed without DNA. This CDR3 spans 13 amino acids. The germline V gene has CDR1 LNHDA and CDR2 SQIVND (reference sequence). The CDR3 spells CASSLQGAQPQHF.

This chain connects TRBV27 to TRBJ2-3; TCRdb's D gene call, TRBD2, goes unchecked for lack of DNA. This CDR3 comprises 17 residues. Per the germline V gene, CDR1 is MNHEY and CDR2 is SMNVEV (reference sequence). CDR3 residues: CASSFISAGGPTDTQYF.

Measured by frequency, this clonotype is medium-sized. CDR3 in amino acids: CSAKLASDEQFF. This rearrangement joins TRBV29-1 to TRBJ2-1; TCRdb selects TRBD2, and the lack of DNA leaves this call unchecked. CDR1 and CDR2 from the germline V gene are SQVTM and ANQGSEA. This CDR3 has 12 amino acids.

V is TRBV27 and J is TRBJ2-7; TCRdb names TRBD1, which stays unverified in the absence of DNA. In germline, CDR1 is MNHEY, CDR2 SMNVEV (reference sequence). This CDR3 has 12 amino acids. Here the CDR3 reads CASRTGGNEQYF.

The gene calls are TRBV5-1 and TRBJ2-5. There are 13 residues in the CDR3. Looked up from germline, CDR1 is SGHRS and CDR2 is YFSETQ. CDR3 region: CASSSAGQETQYF.

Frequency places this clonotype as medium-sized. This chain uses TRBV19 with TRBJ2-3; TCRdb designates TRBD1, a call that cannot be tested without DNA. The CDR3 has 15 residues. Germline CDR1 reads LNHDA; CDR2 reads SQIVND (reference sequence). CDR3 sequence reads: CASSTGTVNADTQYF.

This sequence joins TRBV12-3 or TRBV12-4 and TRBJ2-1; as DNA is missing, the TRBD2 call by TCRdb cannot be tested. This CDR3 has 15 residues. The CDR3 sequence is CASSPGLAGGLEQFF.